These T cell receptor beta chains were read from a single sample in a study of cytomegalovirus exposure and HLA in healthy donors. TCRdb's table, derived via immunoSEQ multiplex PCR, lists solely in-frame clones and lacks some. The table lists roughly 150,000 clones, 80% of them singletons. Sequencing was carried out using PBMCs. These receptors were obtained from a woman aged 40 to 50 in good health and CMV-seronegative. Each CDR3 is given with its conserved first and last residue. The D gene is left open where the match is weak. Clone size is not always given. Where it is, it says once, few, many or a class for expanded clones.

d_call | j_call | clone_size | v_call | cdr3_aa | cdr3_nt
TRBD2 | TRBJ2-3 | once | TRBV5-8 | CASSLVSGIPDTQYF | TGTGCCAGCAGCTTGGTTAGCGGGATCCCAGATACGCAGTATTTT
TRBD1 | TRBJ1-2 | . | TRBV6-5 | CASSLTGTNYGYTF | TGTGCCAGCAGTCTGACAGGGACCAACTATGGCTACACCTTC
. | TRBJ1-5 | . | TRBV5-4 | CASSFQGQPQHF | TGTGCCAGCAGCTTTCAGGGTCAGCCCCAGCATTTT
TRBD2 | TRBJ2-3 | . | TRBV10-3 | CAISGLAELTDTQYF | TGTGCCATCAGTGGACTAGCGGAACTCACAGATACGCAGTATTTT
. | TRBJ1-1 | . | TRBV29-1 | CSVEDRGGRSTEAFF | TGCAGCGTTGAAGATAGGGGGGGCCGGAGCACTGAAGCTTTCTTT
. | TRBJ2-7 | once | TRBV6-6 | CASSYLGGVGEQYF | TGTGCCAGCAGTTACCTCGGGGGAGTAGGCGAGCAGTACTTC
TRBD2 | TRBJ2-5 | . | TRBV11-2 | CASSLSGTSPQYF | TGTGCCAGCAGCTTATCCGGGACTAGCCCCCAGTACTTC
. | TRBJ1-5 | . | TRBV7-9 | CASSPGLGDNQPQHF | TGTGCCAGCAGCCCCGGGTTAGGGGACAATCAGCCCCAGCATTTT
TRBD2 | TRBJ2-1 | . | TRBV7-2 | CASSLRTSGITSYNEQFF | TGTGCCAGCAGCTTAAGGACTAGCGGGATTACAAGTTACAATGAGCAGTTCTTC
TRBD1 | TRBJ2-6 | . | TRBV18 | CASSPRAGGPTGANVLTF | TGTGCCAGCTCACCAAGGGCAGGGGGCCCAACTGGGGCCAACGTCCTGACTTTC
. | TRBJ2-3 | . | TRBV14 | CASSQVIVLPWEMDSTDTQYF | TGTGCCAGCAGCCAAGTAATAGTGCTCCCGTGGGAGATGGATAGCACAGATACGCAGTATTTT
TRBD2 | TRBJ2-7 | . | TRBV12-5 | CASGLGTGGEQYF | TGTGCTAGTGGTTTAGGGACGGGGGGCGAGCAGTACTTC
. | TRBJ1-1 | . | TRBV20-1 | CSATKNTEAFF | TGCAGTGCAACAAAGAACACTGAAGCTTTCTTT
. | TRBJ2-1 | . | TRBV4-1 | CASSQDIPPGGYNEQFF | TGCGCCAGCAGCCAAGATATCCCCCCCGGGGGCTACAATGAGCAGTTCTTC
. | TRBJ2-3 | once | TRBV28 | CASSLIGQGATDTQYF | TGTGCCAGCAGTTTAATCGGGCAGGGTGCCACAGATACGCAGTATTTT
TRBD2 | TRBJ2-3 | . | TRBV4-3 | CASSQDIVRASGRGDTQYF | TGCGCCAGCAGCCAAGATATAGTTAGGGCTAGCGGGAGGGGAGATACGCAGTATTTT
. | TRBJ2-2 | . | TRBV11-2 | CASSMRQAGGTGELFF | TGTGCCAGCAGTATGAGACAGGCGGGTGGTACCGGGGAGCTGTTTTTT
. | TRBJ2-1 | few | TRBV4-1 | CASSQPTSFVEQFF | TGCGCCAGCAGCCAACCGACTAGTTTTGTTGAGCAGTTCTTC
. | TRBJ1-1 | . | TRBV4-2 | CASSHVAGSNTEAFF | TGTGCCAGCAGCCACGTTGCAGGGTCGAACACTGAAGCTTTCTTT
. | TRBJ1-1 | . | TRBV11-2 | CASSLETNTEAFF | TGTGCCAGCAGCTTGGAGACGAACACTGAAGCTTTCTTT
. | TRBJ2-7 | . | TRBV5-4 | CASRRDSYSYEQYF | TGTGCCAGCAGAAGGGACTCTTACTCCTACGAGCAGTACTTC
. | TRBJ1-2 | . | TRBV7-9 | CASSFPDRTTGYTF | TGTGCCAGCAGCTTTCCGGACCGGACAACTGGCTACACCTTC
TRBD1 | TRBJ2-6 | . | TRBV27 | CASSPPGQGLVANGLTF | TGTGCCAGCAGTCCCCCGGGACAGGGCTTAGTGGCCAACGGCCTGACTTTC
. | TRBJ2-5 | . | TRBV7-8 | CASSIPPQAQHF | TGTGCCAGCAGCATACCCCCCCAGGCCCAGCACTTC
TRBD1 | TRBJ2-2 | . | TRBV5-1 | CASSLSPGQGVTGELFF | TGCGCCAGCAGCTTATCTCCGGGACAGGGAGTCACCGGGGAGCTGTTTTTT
TRBD1 | TRBJ1-4 | . | TRBV9 | CASSVAGQGNEKLFF | TGTGCCAGCAGCGTAGCAGGACAGGGGAATGAAAAACTGTTTTTT